Reported below is one T cell receptor (beta chain). Its antigen is as yet unknown. The record originates from a study of OX40 agonist ivuxolimab in advanced cancers. Study summary: Those treated in dose escalation had hepatocellular carcinoma, melanoma, renal cell cancer or head and neck cancer. Three partial responders included one hepatocellular carcinoma patient and two cutaneous melanoma patients.

The study, taken as a whole, reports: The study found among the lowest clonal expansion in partial responders at 0.1-3.0 mg/kg.

Germline lookup yields CDR1 MNHEY and CDR2 SMNVEV (reference sequence). CDR3 length: 13 residues. Trimming cost V 5 bases and J 5 bases, with 12 bases left between them. Generated by immunoSEQ multiplex PCR, the TCRdb table keeps only in-frame clones and is missing some. Among nearly 95,000 clones listed, 85% to 95% were seen once. The receptor was derived from an adult with an advanced solid tumor such as melanoma, head and neck, liver or kidney cancer. The sequenced sample was CD4+ or CD8+ T cells sorted from blood, obtained in a trial of the OX40 agonist ivuxolimab. V usage is TRBV27 and J usage is TRBJ1-2; D is perhaps TRBD1 (5 bases). In DNA, the CDR3 is TGTGCCAGCAGTCCAGGGCTCCGTTATGGCTACACCTTC. It specifies CASSPGLRYGYTF.